This TCR beta chain was identified during a study of blood T cells in healthy people across ages. Notes on the study in general: TCR beta diversity per million T cells fell roughly linearly with age.

For the second PCR, which ran for roughly 6 to 11 cycles, a sample-barcoded 5' primer and a J-beta primer mix were used. Every sample produced at least 3 million CDR3-containing paired-end reads. MiXCR was run by TCRdb on the 5' RACE reads, yielding one entry per CDR3 protein. The sample lists hundreds of thousands of distinct CDR3 sequences; more than 40% were seen once. At least 7 million PBMCs were isolated per sample. This clonotype has only a few counts. What it recognizes is unknown. The sample taken for sequencing was blood. The receptor was isolated from a man in his sixties in good health.

DNA of the CDR3: TGTGCCAGCAGCTTAGCGGACAGGCCTCTAAGTGAAAAACTGTTTTTT. Translating gives CASSLADRPLSEKLFF. The J gene is TRBJ1-4, the V gene TRBV11-2; 7 nucleotides line up with TRBD1. The CDR3 spans 16 residues. Germline-derived CDR1 and CDR2 are SGHAT and FQNNGV. The trim removed 1 base at V and 7 bases at J, leaving 9 bases unmatched.